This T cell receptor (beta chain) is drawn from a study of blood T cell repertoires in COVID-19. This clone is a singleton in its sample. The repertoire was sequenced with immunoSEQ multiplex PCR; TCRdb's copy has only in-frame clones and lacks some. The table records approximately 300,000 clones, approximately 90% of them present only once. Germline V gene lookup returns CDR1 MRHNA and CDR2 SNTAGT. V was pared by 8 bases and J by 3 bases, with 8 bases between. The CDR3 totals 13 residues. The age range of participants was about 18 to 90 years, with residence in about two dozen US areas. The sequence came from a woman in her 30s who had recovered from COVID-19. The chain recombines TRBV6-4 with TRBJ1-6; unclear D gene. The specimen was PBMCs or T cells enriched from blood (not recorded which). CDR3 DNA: TGTGCCAGCGGCCCCGACTATAATTCACCCCTCCACTTT. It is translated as CASGPDYNSPLHF.